Ten or more counts support the clone carrying this TCR beta chain. Its antigen is not known. The data originate from a study of response to subunit inactivated influenza vaccine. Notes on the study in general: Authors suggested each seasonal flu vaccination may recruit only limited numbers of new T cells.

TCRdb redid the calling of the RT-PCR reads with MiXCR, one entry per CDR3 protein. The sample yields more than 400,000 distinct CDR3 sequences, under 8.5% seen once. This CDR3 region has 16 residues. V lost 0 bases, J lost 5 bases, and 13 bases lay in between. Germline CDR1 LGHNA, CDR2 YSLEER. V is TRBV4-3 and J is TRBJ2-2; D gene unclear. This sequence was found in a man between 50 and 75 years old who received an inactivated influenza vaccine. The material was PBMCs from blood, obtained around 25 months after vaccination. The CDR3 protein is CASSQDTGGGTGELFF. CDR3 nucleotides: TGCGCCAGCAGCCAAGATACGGGTGGTGGAACCGGGGAGCTGTTTTTT.